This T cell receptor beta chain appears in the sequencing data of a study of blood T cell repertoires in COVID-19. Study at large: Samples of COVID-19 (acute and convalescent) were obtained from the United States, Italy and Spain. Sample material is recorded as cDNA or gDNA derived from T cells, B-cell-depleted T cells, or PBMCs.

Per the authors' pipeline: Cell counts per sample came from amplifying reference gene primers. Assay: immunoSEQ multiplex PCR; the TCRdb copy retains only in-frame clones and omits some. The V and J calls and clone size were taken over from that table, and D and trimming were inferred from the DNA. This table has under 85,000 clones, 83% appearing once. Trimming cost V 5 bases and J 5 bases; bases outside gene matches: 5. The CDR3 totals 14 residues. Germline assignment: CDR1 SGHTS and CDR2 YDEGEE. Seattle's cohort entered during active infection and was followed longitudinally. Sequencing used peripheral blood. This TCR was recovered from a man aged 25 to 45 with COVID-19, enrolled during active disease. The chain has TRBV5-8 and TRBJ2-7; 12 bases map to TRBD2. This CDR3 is CASRARTSGNEQYF. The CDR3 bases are TGTGCCAGCAGGGCACGGACTAGCGGGAACGAGCAGTACTTC. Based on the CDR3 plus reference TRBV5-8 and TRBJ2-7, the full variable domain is EAGVTQSPTHLIKTRGQQATLRCSPISGHTSVYWYQQALGLGLQFLLWYDEGEERNRGNFPPRFSGRQFPNYSSELNVNALELEDSALYLCASRARTSGNEQYFGPGTRLTVT.